This T cell receptor beta chain was captured by sequencing in a study of cytomegalovirus exposure and HLA in healthy donors. Primers for the PCR totalled 60 Vbeta and 13 Jbeta. As originally analysed: Unique TCR beta chains numbered approximately 80 million in a later analysis, with around 10 million shared. The method was immunoSEQ multiplex PCR; TCRdb's version includes in-frame clones alone and lacks a portion of them. D and trimming come from the DNA, and the V and J calls and clone size come from that table. The profile shows 150,000 to 200,000 clones, around 90% of them singletons. As for this clone: Antigen specificity is unknown.

The study, taken as a whole, reports: In a later analysis, compared with equally common non-associated chains, HLA-associated beta chains were more expanded.

Germline V lookup: CDR1 SNHLY, CDR2 FYNNEI. The CDR3 totals 13 residues. Deletions cut 11 bases from V and 0 bases from J, with 14 bases between. The sequenced material came from PBMCs. The clonotype comes from a woman aged 18-29 years in good health and CMV-seronegative. V usage is TRBV2 and J usage is TRBJ2-7; tentatively, D is TRBD1 (5 bases). The CDR3 DNA is TGTGCCGGCCAGGGAAAGGGCTCCTACGAGCAGTACTTC. Its translation is CAGQGKGSYEQYF.